The rows below give T cell receptor beta chains drawn from one sample of a study of blood T cell repertoires in COVID-19. Profiled with immunoSEQ multiplex PCR; TCRdb holds only in-frame clones, not every one. Of about 85,000 clones listed, around 80% were seen once; the top ten hold 1.2%. The sequenced material came from peripheral blood. These receptors were collected from a woman older than 75 with acute or convalescent COVID-19. Each CDR3 is given with its conserved first and last residue. The order of the fields is V gene, J gene, D gene, clone size, CDR3 protein, CDR3 DNA. A D gene is named only where the DNA matches it firmly. The size of a clone is reported for some rows only, either as once, few or many, or as a class for expanded clones.

v_call: TRBV10-3
j_call: TRBJ1-2
d_call: -
clone_size: -
cdr3_aa: CAIKPGGNYGYTF
cdr3_nt: TGTGCCATCAAGCCCGGGGGGAACTATGGCTACACCTTC

v_call: TRBV4-2
j_call: TRBJ2-6
d_call: TRBD1
clone_size: few
cdr3_aa: CASSQDGGTGGTGANVLTF
cdr3_nt: TGTGCCAGCAGCCAAGATGGGGGGACAGGGGGCACTGGGGCCAACGTCCTGACTTTC

v_call: TRBV5-1
j_call: TRBJ1-2
d_call: -
clone_size: -
cdr3_aa: CASSPSPSVSYGYTF
cdr3_nt: TGCGCCAGCAGCCCAAGTCCCTCGGTCTCTTATGGCTACACCTTC

v_call: TRBV7-6
j_call: TRBJ2-1
d_call: TRBD2
clone_size: -
cdr3_aa: CASSLVSGRYNEQFF
cdr3_nt: TGTGCCAGCAGCTTAGTAAGCGGGAGGTACAATGAGCAGTTCTTC

v_call: TRBV3-1/TRBV3-2
j_call: TRBJ1-1
d_call: -
clone_size: -
cdr3_aa: CASSRRGRVIGTEAFF
cdr3_nt: TGTGCCAGCAGCCGTCGGGGGAGGGTCATTGGCACTGAAGCTTTCTTT

v_call: TRBV7-8
j_call: TRBJ1-6
d_call: TRBD1
clone_size: -
cdr3_aa: CASSLSLGTAAYF
cdr3_nt: TGTGCCAGCAGCTTAAGCCTGGGGACAGCCGCGTACTTT

v_call: TRBV3-1/TRBV3-2
j_call: TRBJ2-4
d_call: TRBD2
clone_size: once
cdr3_aa: CASSLRGIAGGPGIQYF
cdr3_nt: TGTGCCAGCAGCCTTCGAGGAATAGCGGGAGGGCCGGGCATTCAGTACTTC

v_call: TRBV6-2/TRBV6-3
j_call: TRBJ2-1
d_call: TRBD2
clone_size: -
cdr3_aa: CASSYGAGASYNEQFF
cdr3_nt: TGTGCCAGCAGTTACGGTGCGGGAGCGTCCTACAATGAGCAGTTCTTC

v_call: TRBV19
j_call: TRBJ2-7
d_call: -
clone_size: once
cdr3_aa: CASSTGMAYEQYF
cdr3_nt: TGTGCCAGTAGTACCGGGATGGCCTACGAGCAGTACTTC

v_call: TRBV15
j_call: TRBJ2-5
d_call: -
clone_size: -
cdr3_aa: CATSRDSAGSQYF
cdr3_nt: TGTGCCACCAGCAGGGACAGCGCAGGGTCCCAGTACTTC

v_call: TRBV27
j_call: TRBJ2-5
d_call: TRBD2
clone_size: few
cdr3_aa: CASRDLGGGETQYF
cdr3_nt: TGTGCCAGCCGAGACTTGGGGGGGGGAGAGACCCAGTACTTC

v_call: TRBV7-2
j_call: TRBJ2-1
d_call: TRBD2
clone_size: -
cdr3_aa: CASSPSQGGGEQFF
cdr3_nt: TGTGCCAGCAGCCCATCCCAGGGCGGGGGTGAGCAGTTCTTC

v_call: TRBV7-3
j_call: TRBJ2-3
d_call: TRBD1
clone_size: -
cdr3_aa: CASSGRQGIDTQYF
cdr3_nt: TGTGCCAGCAGCGGTAGACAGGGAATAGATACGCAGTATTTT

v_call: TRBV25-1
j_call: TRBJ1-1
d_call: -
clone_size: -
cdr3_aa: CASSSDRGEDTEAFF
cdr3_nt: TGTGCCAGCAGTTCTGACCGGGGGGAGGACACTGAAGCTTTCTTT

v_call: TRBV9
j_call: TRBJ2-7
d_call: TRBD2
clone_size: -
cdr3_aa: CASSAAGGEQYF
cdr3_nt: TGTGCCAGCAGCGCGGCGGGAGGCGAGCAGTACTTC